This T cell receptor beta chain was documented in a study of T cells in Graves' hyperthyroidism and ophthalmopathy. Study results and limitations: A model of 13 V-J pairs discriminated ophthalmopathy from stable hyperthyroidism.

This sample holds PBMCs from approximately 9 ml fresh peripheral blood. A remark on this clonotype: Its antigen is not identified.

There are 19 residues in the CDR3. The V gene end was trimmed by 5 bases and the J gene end by 2 bases; junction bases not matched to a gene: 14. CDR1 is PRHDT and CDR2 is FYEKMQ in the germline V gene (reference sequence). The TCR beta CDR3 regions underwent amplification using RNA transcripts as the source. Initially, a first-round RT-PCR of the TCR CDR3 employed the HTBI primer set. TCRdb re-called the multiplex PCR reads through MiXCR, storing one row per CDR3 protein. The sample gives approximately 430,000 distinct CDR3 sequences, approximately 14% of which show up once; approximately 13% is in the top ten.

The chain couples TRBV13 to TRBJ1-6; 8 positions agree with TRBD1. Sample: blood. The clonotype originates from a man in his late teens or twenties with Graves' ophthalmopathy. DNA of the CDR3: TGTGCCAGCAGCAGAAGCATGGACAGGGCTAGGACCTATAATTCACCCCTCCACTTT. Translated: CASSRSMDRARTYNSPLHF. The whole variable domain, filled in from reference TRBV13 and TRBJ1-6, reads AAGVIQSPRHLIKEKRETATLKCYPIPRHDTVYWYQQGPGQDPQFLISFYEKMQSDKGSIPDRFSAQQFSDYHSELNMSSLELGDSALYFCASSRSMDRARTYNSPLHFGNGTRLTVT.